These 32 T cell receptor beta chains share one sample of origin, sequenced in a study of T cells in localized non-small cell lung cancer. Clones were sequenced by immunoSEQ multiplex PCR, and TCRdb holds only the in-frame ones, with some missing. The sample records 2,200 or so clones, approximately 37% being singletons. The sample in question was lung tumor tissue, obtained before any cancer treatment. The receptors shown here come from a female donor over 55 with stage I lung adenocarcinoma.

This chain joins TRBV18 and TRBJ1-3; D perhaps matches TRBD1 (6 bases). The germline CDR1 and CDR2 sequences are KGHSH and LQKENI. The V end lost 2 bases, the J end lost 0 bases, and 17 bases lay between the germline ends. This CDR3 region has 18 residues. The CDR3 nucleotides are TGTGCCAGCTCACCAAGACGGACAGAGAAAAACTCTGGAAACACCATATATTTT. Translated: CASSPRRTEKNSGNTIYF.

The chain combines TRBV6-8 with TRBJ2-3, with 10 bases identical to TRBD2. CDR3 length equals 16 residues. V dropped 5 bases and J dropped 4; count of bases not matched to a gene: 9. The germline V gene encodes CDR1 MNHGY and CDR2 SAAAGT. CDR3 nucleotides: TGTGCCAGCAGTCTCAGCGGGAGGGCCCTCCCAGATACGCAGTATTTT. This encodes CASSLSGRALPDTQYF.

With regard to this clone: The junction and the germline gene differ at one end; a read error may be behind it. Since one of the bases is ambiguous or unread, X appears in place of its residue. This chain joins TRBV19 and TRBJ1-3; D is unclear. CDR1 and CDR2 from the germline V gene are LNHDA and SQIVND (reference sequence). This CDR3 comprises 14 residues. CDR3 sequence: CASLQRNSXNTIYF. CDR3 coding DNA: TGTGCCAGTCTACAAAGGAACTCTRGAAACACCATATATTTT.

In this sample, this clone turned up a few times. V usage is TRBV28 and J usage is TRBJ2-3; possibly TRBD2 for D (5 bases). This CDR3 comprises 16 residues. The V and J ends lost 5 bases and 6 bases respectively, with 21 bases between them. In germline, CDR1 is MDHEN, CDR2 SYDVKM. The chain's CDR3 is CASSGVGERAPDTQYF. For the CDR3, the DNA is TGTGCCAGCAGTGGGGTGGGCGAGAGGGCCCCTGATACGCAGTATTTT.

The chain links TRBV14 to TRBJ1-1, with D perhaps TRBD1 (5 bases). The CDR3 is 16 amino acids. Trimming cost V 4 bases and J 0 bases, with 15 bases left between them. In germline, CDR1 is SGHDN, CDR2 FVKESK. This CDR3 is CASSLRGGLMNTEAFF. CDR3 coding DNA: TGTGCCAGCAGCCTAAGGGGAGGCCTCATGAACACTGAAGCTTTCTTT.

The rearrangement uses TRBV18 and TRBJ2-1; D not resolved. Germline loops: CDR1 KGHSH, CDR2 LQKENI. Trimming stripped 4 bases from V and 4 bases from J, with 8 bases between. This CDR3 is 13 amino acids long. The CDR3, as DNA: TGTGCCAGCTCACAAGCAGGTTACAATGAGCAGTTCTTC. The encoded protein is CASSQAGYNEQFF. Full variable domain (outside the CDR3, taken from reference TRBV18 and TRBJ2-1): NAGVMQNPRHLVRRRGQEARLRCSPMKGHSHVYWYRQLPEEGLKFMVYLQKENIIDESGMPKERFSAEFPKEGPSILRIQQVVRGDSAAYFCASSQAGYNEQFFGPGTRLTVL.

The chain is built from TRBV30 and TRBJ1-1; D remains unclear. The CDR3 is 11 residues long. V lost 8 bases to trimming and J lost 3 bases, with 10 bases between them. Per the germline V gene, CDR1 is GTSNPN and CDR2 is SVGIG (reference sequence). The CDR3 region is CARMWDTEAFF. Written as DNA, the CDR3 is TGTGCCCGGATGTGGGACACTGAAGCTTTCTTT.

This clone was detected a few times. This rearrangement joins TRBV9 to TRBJ2-1; D unresolved. The length of the CDR3 is 12 residues. Germline lookup yields CDR1 SGDLS and CDR2 YYNGEE. Between the trimmed V and J ends, which lost 5 bases and 7 bases, there was a span of 10 bases. The CDR3 reads CASSESENEQFF. CDR3 nucleotide sequence: TGTGCCAGCAGTGAATCTGAGAATGAGCAGTTCTTC.

This clone was counted only a few times. V and J are TRBV9 and TRBJ2-5, with D possibly being TRBD1 (5 bases). Germline V lookup: CDR1 SGDLS, CDR2 YYNGEE. The CDR3 runs 14 residues. V was cut by 6 bases and J by 1 base, with 13 bases left in between. This CDR3 reads CASKRGKGQETQYF. Here the CDR3 DNA reads TGTGCCAGCAAAAGGGGAAAGGGCCAAGAGACCCAGTACTTC.

This clone was seen only a few times. The chain combines TRBV6-8 with TRBJ2-7, with TRBD1 matching 9 bases. Looked up from germline, CDR1 is MNHGY and CDR2 is SAAAGT. J lost 5 bases, V lost 6 bases, and 11 bases had no gene match. The CDR3 extends over 15 amino acids. The CDR3, as DNA: TGTGCCAGCAGAATCCGGACAGGGGTCTTCCACGAGCAGTACTTC. Translation gives CASRIRTGVFHEQYF.

V gene TRBV11-3 combines with J gene TRBJ2-3; D is unclear. This CDR3 has 14 residues. From germline, CDR1 is SGHNT and CDR2 YENEEA. Trimming left V 3 bases short and J 4 bases short, with 11 bases between. The CDR3 spells CASSLSGKADTQYF. DNA of the CDR3: TGTGCCAGCAGCTTGAGTGGGAAAGCAGATACGCAGTATTTT.

This clone was counted once. The chain is built from TRBV14 and TRBJ2-7; 12 bases fit TRBD2. This CDR3 comprises 15 residues. CDR1 and CDR2 (germline): SGHDN, FVKESK. J lost 6 bases, V lost 5 bases, and 8 bases had no gene match. CDR3 DNA: TGTGCCAGCAGCATACTGACTAGCGGGAGAAGCGAGCAGTACTTC. This encodes CASSILTSGRSEQYF.

The CDR3 coding sequence is TGCAGCGTTGGCACAGGCAATCAGCCCCAGCATTTT. This gives the protein CSVGTGNQPQHF. The chain couples TRBV29-1 to TRBJ1-5; no firm D call. Between the trimmed V and J ends, which lost 4 bases and 2 bases, there was a span of 6 bases. Germline CDR1 is SQVTM and CDR2 is ANQGSEA. The CDR3 is 12 residues long.

This clone has just a few counts. V usage is TRBV11-3 and J usage is TRBJ1-2; D is possibly TRBD1 (5 bases). This CDR3 has 15 residues. The V gene lost 3 bases and the J gene lost 7 bases, with 18 bases spanning the gap. From germline, CDR1 is SGHNT and CDR2 YENEEA. CDR3 DNA sequence: TGTGCCAGCAGCTTGACAGCCTCCCCCCCCTCTGGCTACACCTTC. It codes for CASSLTASPPSGYTF. The variable domain in full, completed from reference TRBV11-3 and TRBJ1-2, reads EAGVVQSPRYKIIEKKQPVAFWCNPISGHNTLYWYLQNLGQGPELLIRYENEEAVDDSQLPKDRFSAERLKGVDSTLKIQPAELGDSAVYLCASSLTASPPSGYTFGSGTRLTVV.

Notes on this clone: The junction departs from the called germline gene at one end, perhaps through a read error. The chain combines TRBV7-6 with TRBJ2-1; a possible D gene is TRBD2 (6 bases). The V gene's germline CDR1 is SGHVS and CDR2 FNYEAQ. This CDR3 comprises 14 residues. CDR3 DNA sequence: TGTGCTAGCAGCCCTGGACTAAATTACAATGAGCAGTTCTTC. This codes for CASSPGLNYNEQFF. The entire variable domain, with the rest obtained from reference TRBV7-6 and TRBJ2-1, is as follows: GAGVSQSPRYKVTKRGQDVALRCDPISGHVSLYWYRQALGQGPEFLTYFNYEAQQDKSGLPNDRFSAERPEGSISTLTIQRTEQRDSAMYRCASSPGLNYNEQFFGPGTRLTVL.

The chain carries TRBV12-5 and TRBJ2-4, with D perhaps given as TRBD1 or TRBD2 (5 bases each). Deletions cut 1 base from V and 11 bases from J, with 27 bases between. The germline gives CDR1 LGHNT, CDR2 FRNRAP. This CDR3 has 18 residues. CDR3 nucleotides: TGTGCTAGTGGTTTGGCCCCTTCCTCCGGGACCACCTCGGTCCTTCAGTACTTC. Its protein product is CASGLAPSSGTTSVLQYF.

The chain is built from TRBV6-8 and TRBJ2-1, with D perhaps given as TRBD1 or TRBD2 (5 bases each). The CDR3 totals 13 residues. V gave up 7 bases and J gave up 4 bases, with 11 bases separating them. Germline V gene lookup returns CDR1 MNHGY and CDR2 SAAAGT. CDR3 residues: CASMGPLYNEQFF. Here the CDR3 DNA reads TGTGCCAGCATGGGACCCCTTTACAATGAGCAGTTCTTC.

This clone was counted between two and nine times. The chain carries TRBV30 and TRBJ2-5, with D possibly matching TRBD2 (6 bases). Germline V gives CDR1 GTSNPN, CDR2 SVGIG (reference sequence). The CDR3 runs 14 residues. V dropped 2 bases and J dropped 0 bases, with 10 bases sitting between them. The CDR3 region is CAWSTGVNQETQYF. Here the CDR3 DNA reads TGTGCCTGGAGTACGGGAGTAAACCAAGAGACCCAGTACTTC.

This clone was seen a few times. The J gene is TRBJ1-1, the V gene TRBV11-3; unclear D gene. There are 14 residues in the CDR3. Germline CDR1 reads SGHNT; CDR2 reads YENEEA. Deletions cut 4 bases from V and 0 bases from J, with 9 bases between. DNA of the CDR3: TGTGCCAGCAGCTCGCATAGCATGAACACTGAAGCTTTCTTT. Translating it yields CASSSHSMNTEAFF.

CDR3 nucleotide sequence: TGCGCCACTCGAGCCAGGGGTCGGGACGAGCAGTACTTC. Its protein product is CATRARGRDEQYF. The rearrangement links TRBV10-2 to TRBJ2-7; a weak D match, TRBD1 (6 bases). Germline V gene lookup returns CDR1 WSHSY and CDR2 SAAADI. Trimming left V 10 bases short and J 5 bases short, with 18 bases between. This CDR3 has 13 residues.

V gene TRBV28 combines with J gene TRBJ2-3; 8 nucleotides line up with TRBD1. V shed 5 bases, J shed 8 bases, and the junction held 15 bases outside the gene matches. CDR3 length: 16 amino acids. Germline assignment: CDR1 MDHEN and CDR2 SYDVKM. CDR3 sequence reads: CASSPRTGTKGGTQYF. CDR3 DNA: TGTGCCAGCAGTCCAAGGACAGGGACAAAAGGGGGTACGCAGTATTTT.

This rearrangement joins TRBV7-4 to TRBJ2-1; 14 nucleotides agree with TRBD2. Per the germline V gene, CDR1 is SGHVT and CDR2 is SQSDAQ. The CDR3 sequence is 16 residues long. Trimming took 3 bases from V and 8 from J; bases not matched to a gene: 6. CDR3 region: CASSLTSGRARDEQFF. Here the CDR3 DNA reads TGTGCCAGCAGCTTGACTAGCGGGAGGGCCAGGGATGAGCAGTTCTTC.

The chain joins TRBV30 to TRBJ2-7; the D gene is possibly TRBD2 (5 bases). The CDR3 consists of 14 residues. V shed 3 bases and J shed 2 bases, with 14 bases lying between them. CDR1 GTSNPN and CDR2 SVGIG come from the germline V gene (reference sequence). The CDR3 reads CAWSFTGYPYEQYF. For the CDR3, the DNA is TGTGCCTGGAGCTTCACGGGGTACCCCTACGAGCAGTACTTC.

The J gene is TRBJ2-1, the V gene TRBV19; 9 positions agree with TRBD2. Trimming cost V 1 base and J 4 bases; bases outside gene matches: 5. Germline loops: CDR1 LNHDA, CDR2 SQIVND (reference sequence). The CDR3 totals 16 residues. DNA of the CDR3: TGTGCCAGTAGTATAGTCCGCGGGAGGGGATACAATGAGCAGTTCTTC. It encodes CASSIVRGRGYNEQFF.

This clone has just a few counts. The chain uses TRBV28 and TRBJ1-1; 8 positions match TRBD1. Germline CDR1 MDHEN, CDR2 SYDVKM. The junction had 8 bases not matched to a gene; V was cut back by 3 bases and J by 11 bases. The CDR3 has 13 residues. The DNA for the CDR3 is TGTGCCAGCAGTTTGGGTCAGGGGGCGAGGGCTTTCTTT. Protein sequence: CASSLGQGARAFF.

Note on this clone: One junction end does not reproduce the germline sequence, and a read error may be involved. Other DNA sequences in this specimen translate into the identical CDR3. The V gene is TRBV18, the J gene TRBJ2-2; 7 nucleotides match TRBD2. The CDR3 spans 16 residues. The V gene's germline CDR1 is KGHSH and CDR2 LQKENI. The CDR3: CASSPPRGSNTGELFF. The CDR3 region has the DNA TGTGCCAGCTCGCCACCGCGGGGGTCGAACACCGGGGAGCTGTTTTTT.

V and J are TRBV28 and TRBJ2-7; D is uncertain. Trimming shortened V by 6 bases and J by 3 bases, and 18 bases separated the two germline ends. The CDR3 runs to 15 residues. Germline values: CDR1 MDHEN, CDR2 SYDVKM. Here the CDR3 reads CASSSSVAGLYEQYF. In DNA, the CDR3 is TGTGCCAGCAGCTCAAGTGTTGCCGGCCTCTACGAGCAGTACTTC. Complete variable domain (other parts from reference TRBV28 and TRBJ2-7): DVKVTQSSRYLVKRTGEKVFLECVQDMDHENMFWYRQDPGLGLRLIYFSYDVKMKEKGDIPEGYSVSREKKERFSLILESASTNQTSMYLCASSSSVAGLYEQYFGPGTRLTVT.

The sample holds a few counts of this clone. This chain joins TRBV6-8 and TRBJ1-1, with D possibly matching TRBD1 (6 bases). In germline, CDR1 is MNHGY, CDR2 SAAAGT. The CDR3 totals 16 residues. The V end was cut by 5 bases, the J end by 1 base, with 17 bases between. This CDR3 is CASSGFLGAKNTEAFF. CDR3 sequence (DNA): TGTGCCAGCAGTGGTTTTCTGGGGGCGAAGAACACTGAAGCTTTCTTT.

This clone was counted a few times. The chain employs TRBV9 and TRBJ2-7; TRBD2 agrees at 9 bases. CDR1 and CDR2 from the germline V gene are SGDLS and YYNGEE. The CDR3 has 17 amino acids. Losses at the gene ends were 3 bases for V and 3 bases for J; bases not matched to a gene: 13. Here the CDR3 reads CASSDPSGRAGGYEQYF. CDR3 DNA: TGTGCCAGCAGCGATCCTTCGGGTAGAGCGGGAGGCTACGAGCAGTACTTC.

This clone has more than one count but fewer than ten. This chain uses TRBV6-8 with TRBJ2-7; TRBD1 agrees at 8 bases. V was clipped by 5 bases and J by 5 bases; unmatched bases: 8. Germline V lookup: CDR1 MNHGY, CDR2 SAAAGT. The length of the CDR3 is 14 residues. This CDR3 reads CASSPRTGRDEQYF. Here the CDR3 DNA reads TGTGCCAGCAGTCCGAGGACAGGGAGAGACGAGCAGTACTTC.

V is TRBV6-8 and J is TRBJ2-7; D not certain. The CDR3 has 15 amino acids. V shed 5 bases and J shed 6 bases, with 20 bases lying between them. In germline, CDR1 is MNHGY, CDR2 SAAAGT. The CDR3 sequence: CASSKPGSFGSEQYF. The CDR3 nucleotides are TGTGCCAGCAGTAAACCCGGGTCGTTTGGTTCCGAGCAGTACTTC.

The chain recombines TRBV28 with TRBJ1-2, with 9 nucleotides matching TRBD1. Trimming cost V 8 bases and J 6 bases; bases outside gene matches: 4. CDR1 is MDHEN and CDR2 is SYDVKM in the germline V gene. This CDR3 spans 12 amino acids. CDR3 region: CASETGGNGYTF. The CDR3 DNA follows: TGTGCCAGCGAAACAGGGGGCAATGGCTACACCTTC.